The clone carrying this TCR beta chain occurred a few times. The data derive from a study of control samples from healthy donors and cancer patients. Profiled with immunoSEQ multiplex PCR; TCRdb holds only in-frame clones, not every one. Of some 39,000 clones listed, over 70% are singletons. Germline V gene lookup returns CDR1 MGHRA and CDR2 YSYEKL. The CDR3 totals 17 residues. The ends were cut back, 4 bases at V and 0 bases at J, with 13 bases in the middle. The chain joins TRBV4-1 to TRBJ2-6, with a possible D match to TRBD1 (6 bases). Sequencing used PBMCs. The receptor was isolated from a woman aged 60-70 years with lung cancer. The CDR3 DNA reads TGCGCCAGCAGCCCGGGACACTTAATCTCTGGGGCCAACGTCCTGACTTTC. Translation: CASSPGHLISGANVLTF.